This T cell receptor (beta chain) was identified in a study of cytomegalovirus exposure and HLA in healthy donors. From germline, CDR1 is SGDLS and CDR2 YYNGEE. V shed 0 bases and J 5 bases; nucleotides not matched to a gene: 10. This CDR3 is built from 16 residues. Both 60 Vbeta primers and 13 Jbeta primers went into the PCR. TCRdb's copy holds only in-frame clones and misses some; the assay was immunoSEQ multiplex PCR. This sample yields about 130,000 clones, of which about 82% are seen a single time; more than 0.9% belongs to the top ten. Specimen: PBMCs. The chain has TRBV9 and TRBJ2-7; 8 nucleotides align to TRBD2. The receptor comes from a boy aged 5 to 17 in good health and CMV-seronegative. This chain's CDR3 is CASSVEAGGATNEQYF. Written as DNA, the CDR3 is TGTGCCAGCAGCGTAGAGGCCGGGGGGGCGACAAACGAGCAGTACTTC.